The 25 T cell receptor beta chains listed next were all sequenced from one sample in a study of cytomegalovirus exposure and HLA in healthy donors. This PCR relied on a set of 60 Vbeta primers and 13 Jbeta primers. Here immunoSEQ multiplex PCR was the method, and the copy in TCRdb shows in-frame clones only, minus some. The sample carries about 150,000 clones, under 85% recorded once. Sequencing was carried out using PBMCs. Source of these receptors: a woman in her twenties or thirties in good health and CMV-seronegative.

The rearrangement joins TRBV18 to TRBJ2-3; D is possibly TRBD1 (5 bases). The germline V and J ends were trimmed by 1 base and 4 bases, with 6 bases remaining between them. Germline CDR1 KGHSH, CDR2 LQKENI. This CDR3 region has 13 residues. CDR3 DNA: TGTGCCAGCTCACCACAGGGGCCAGATACGCAGTATTTT. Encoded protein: CASSPQGPDTQYF.

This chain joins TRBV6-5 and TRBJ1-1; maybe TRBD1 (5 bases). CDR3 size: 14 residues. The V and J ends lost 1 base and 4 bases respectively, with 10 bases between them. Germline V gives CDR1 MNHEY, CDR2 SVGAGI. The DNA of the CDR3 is TGTGCCAGCAGTTACTACGGGGGGGGCACTGAAGCTTTCTTT. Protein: CASSYYGGGTEAFF.

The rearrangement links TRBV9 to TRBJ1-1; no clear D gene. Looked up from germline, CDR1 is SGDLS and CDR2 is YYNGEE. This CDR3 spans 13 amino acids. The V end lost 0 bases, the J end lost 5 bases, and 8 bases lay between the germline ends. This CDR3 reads CASSVASGTEAFF. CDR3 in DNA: TGTGCCAGCAGCGTAGCCTCGGGGACTGAAGCTTTCTTT.

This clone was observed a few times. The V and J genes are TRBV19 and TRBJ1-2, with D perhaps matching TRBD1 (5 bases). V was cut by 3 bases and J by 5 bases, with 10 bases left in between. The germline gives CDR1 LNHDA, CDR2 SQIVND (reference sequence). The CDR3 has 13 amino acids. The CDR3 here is CASSMMDTYGYTF. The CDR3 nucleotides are TGTGCCAGTAGTATGATGGACACGTATGGCTACACCTTC. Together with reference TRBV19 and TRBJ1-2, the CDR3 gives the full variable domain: DGGITQSPKYLFRKEGQNVTLSCEQNLNHDAMYWYRQDPGQGLRLIYYSQIVNDFQKGDIAEGYSVSREKKESFPLTVTSAQKNPTAFYLCASSMMDTYGYTFGSGTRLTVV.

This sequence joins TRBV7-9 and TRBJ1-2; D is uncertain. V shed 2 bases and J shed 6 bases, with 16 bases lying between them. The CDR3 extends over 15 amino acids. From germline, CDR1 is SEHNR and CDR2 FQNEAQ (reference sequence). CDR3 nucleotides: TGTGCCAGCAGCTTACTGTGGAAGATAGAGGATGGCTACACCTTC. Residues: CASSLLWKIEDGYTF.

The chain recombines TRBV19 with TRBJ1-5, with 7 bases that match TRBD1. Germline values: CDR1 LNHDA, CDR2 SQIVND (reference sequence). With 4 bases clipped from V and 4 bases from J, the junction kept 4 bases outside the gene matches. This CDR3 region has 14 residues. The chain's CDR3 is CASSTTGQNQPQHF. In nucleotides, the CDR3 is TGTGCCAGTAGTACGACAGGGCAAAATCAGCCCCAGCATTTT. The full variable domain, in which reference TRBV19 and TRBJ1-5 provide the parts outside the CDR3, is DGGITQSPKYLFRKEGQNVTLSCEQNLNHDAMYWYRQDPGQGLRLIYYSQIVNDFQKGDIAEGYSVSREKKESFPLTVTSAQKNPTAFYLCASSTTGQNQPQHFGDGTRLSIL.

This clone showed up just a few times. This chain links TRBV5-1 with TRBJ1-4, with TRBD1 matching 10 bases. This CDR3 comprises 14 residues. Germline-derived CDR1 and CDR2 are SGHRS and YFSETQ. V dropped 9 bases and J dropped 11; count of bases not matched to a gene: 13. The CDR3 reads CATRRGTGDPKLFF. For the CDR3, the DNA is TGCGCCACCAGGAGGGGGACAGGGGACCCCAAACTGTTTTTT. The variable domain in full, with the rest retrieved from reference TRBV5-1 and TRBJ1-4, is KAGVTQTPRYLIKTRGQQVTLSCSPISGHRSVSWYQQTPGQGLQFLFEYFSETQRNKGNFPGRFSGRQFSNSRSEMNVSTLELGDSALYLCATRRGTGDPKLFFGSGTQLSVL.

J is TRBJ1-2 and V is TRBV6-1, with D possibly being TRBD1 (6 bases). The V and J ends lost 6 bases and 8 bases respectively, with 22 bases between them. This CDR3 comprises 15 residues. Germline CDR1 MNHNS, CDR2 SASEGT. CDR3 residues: CASRARRQGSGGYTF. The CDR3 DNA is TGTGCCAGCAGGGCGCGGAGGCAGGGGAGCGGAGGCTACACCTTC.

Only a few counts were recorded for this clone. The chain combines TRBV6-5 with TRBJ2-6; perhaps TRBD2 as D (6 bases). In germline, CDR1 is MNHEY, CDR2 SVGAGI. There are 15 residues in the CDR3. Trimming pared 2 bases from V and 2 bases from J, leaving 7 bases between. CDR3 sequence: CASSYTGAGANVLTF. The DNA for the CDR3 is TGTGCCAGCAGTTACACGGGGGCTGGGGCCAACGTCCTGACTTTC.

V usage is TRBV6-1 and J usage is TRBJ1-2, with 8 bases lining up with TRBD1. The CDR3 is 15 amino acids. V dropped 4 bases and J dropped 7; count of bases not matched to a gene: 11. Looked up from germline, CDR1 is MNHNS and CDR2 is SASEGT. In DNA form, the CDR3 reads TGTGCCAGCAGTGCACTCCGGGGACAGGAATTTGGCTACACCTTC. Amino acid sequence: CASSALRGQEFGYTF.

CDR3: CAIKATGVNQPQHF. CDR3 nucleotide sequence: TGTGCCATCAAAGCGACAGGGGTCAATCAGCCCCAGCATTTT. The chain recombines TRBV10-3 with TRBJ1-5, with 8 bases aligning to TRBD1. This CDR3 is built from 14 residues. Germline CDR1 and CDR2: ENHRY and SYGVKD. V trimming: 7 bases; J trimming: 3 bases; junction bases outside the gene matches: 5.

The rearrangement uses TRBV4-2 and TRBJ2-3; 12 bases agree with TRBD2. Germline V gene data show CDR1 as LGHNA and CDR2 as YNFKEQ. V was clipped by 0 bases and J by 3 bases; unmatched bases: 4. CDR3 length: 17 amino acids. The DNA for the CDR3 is TGTGCCAGCAGCCAAGACGGGGGGACTAGCGGGACAGATACGCAGTATTTT. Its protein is CASSQDGGTSGTDTQYF.

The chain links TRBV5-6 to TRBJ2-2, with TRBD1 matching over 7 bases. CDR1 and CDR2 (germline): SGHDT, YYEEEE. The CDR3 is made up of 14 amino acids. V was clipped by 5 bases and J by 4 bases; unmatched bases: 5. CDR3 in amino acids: CASRETGFTGELFF. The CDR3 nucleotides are TGTGCCAGCAGGGAGACAGGGTTCACCGGGGAGCTGTTTTTT.

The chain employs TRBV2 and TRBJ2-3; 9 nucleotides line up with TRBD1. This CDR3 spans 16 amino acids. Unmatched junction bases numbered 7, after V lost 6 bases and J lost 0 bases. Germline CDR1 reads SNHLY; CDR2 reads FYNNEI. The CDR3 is CASSNAGQGSTDTQYF. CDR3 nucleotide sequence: TGTGCCAGCAGCAATGCGGGACAGGGAAGCACAGATACGCAGTATTTT. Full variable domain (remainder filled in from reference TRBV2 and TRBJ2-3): EPEVTQTPSHQVTQMGQEVILRCVPISNHLYFYWYRQILGQKVEFLVSFYNNEISEKSEIFDDQFSVERPDGSNFTLKIRSTKLEDSAMYFCASSNAGQGSTDTQYFGPGTRLTVL.

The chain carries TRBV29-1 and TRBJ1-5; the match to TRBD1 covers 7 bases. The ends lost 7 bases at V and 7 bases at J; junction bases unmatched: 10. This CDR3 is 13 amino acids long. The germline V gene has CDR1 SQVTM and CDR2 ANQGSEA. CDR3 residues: CSAQGGRGQPQHF. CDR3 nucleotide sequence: TGCAGCGCCCAAGGGGGCAGGGGGCAGCCCCAGCATTTT.

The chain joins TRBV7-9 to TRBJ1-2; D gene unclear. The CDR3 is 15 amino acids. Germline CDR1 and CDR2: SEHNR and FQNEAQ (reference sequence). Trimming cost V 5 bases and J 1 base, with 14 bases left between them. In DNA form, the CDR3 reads TGTGCCAGCAGCCCCGTCAATGAGTATAACTATGGCTACACCTTC. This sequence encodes CASSPVNEYNYGYTF.

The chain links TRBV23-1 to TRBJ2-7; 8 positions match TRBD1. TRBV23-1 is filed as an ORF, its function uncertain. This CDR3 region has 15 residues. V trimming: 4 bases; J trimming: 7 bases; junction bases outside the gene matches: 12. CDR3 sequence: CASSPLLGQGVEQYF. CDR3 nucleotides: TGCGCCAGCAGTCCACTCCTAGGACAGGGTGTGGAGCAGTACTTC.

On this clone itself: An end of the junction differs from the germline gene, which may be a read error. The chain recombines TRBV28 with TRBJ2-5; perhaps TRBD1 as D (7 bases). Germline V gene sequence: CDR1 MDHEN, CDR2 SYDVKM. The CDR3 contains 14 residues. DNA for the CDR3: TGTGCCAGCAGGGAACAGGGGAGGCAAGAGGCCCAGTACTTC. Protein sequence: CASREQGRQEAQYF.

CDR3 bases: TGTGCCAGCAGTGTAGGACTAGCGGGGGGGAGCGAGACCCAGTACTTC. It translates to CASSVGLAGGSETQYF. The chain couples TRBV2 to TRBJ2-5, with 15 bases identical to TRBD2. V dropped 4 bases and J dropped 5; count of bases not matched to a gene: 5. This CDR3 is built from 16 residues. Germline values: CDR1 SNHLY, CDR2 FYNNEI.

The CDR3 nucleotides read TGTGCCAGCAGTGACCTAAAATTAGGGACAGGTTCTAACTATGGCTACACCTTC. As protein: CASSDLKLGTGSNYGYTF. The chain couples TRBV25-1 to TRBJ1-2; 8 bases fit TRBD1. V was clipped by 3 bases and J by 0 bases; unmatched bases: 12. In germline, CDR1 is MGHDK, CDR2 SYGVNS. The CDR3 is 18 residues long.

CDR3: CASSIVGDTEAFF. The DNA of the CDR3 is TGTGCCAGTAGTATAGTCGGGGACACTGAAGCTTTCTTT. The V and J genes are TRBV19 and TRBJ1-1; D call uncertain. V dropped 1 base and J dropped 3 bases, with 6 bases sitting between them. Germline CDR1 reads LNHDA; CDR2 reads SQIVND (reference sequence). CDR3 length: 13 residues.

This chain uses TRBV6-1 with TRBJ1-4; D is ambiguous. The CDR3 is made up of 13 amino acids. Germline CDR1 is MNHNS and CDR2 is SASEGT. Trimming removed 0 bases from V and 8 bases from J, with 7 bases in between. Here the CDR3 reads CASSEATEEKLFF. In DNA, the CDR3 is TGTGCCAGCAGTGAAGCCACGGAGGAAAAACTGTTTTTT.

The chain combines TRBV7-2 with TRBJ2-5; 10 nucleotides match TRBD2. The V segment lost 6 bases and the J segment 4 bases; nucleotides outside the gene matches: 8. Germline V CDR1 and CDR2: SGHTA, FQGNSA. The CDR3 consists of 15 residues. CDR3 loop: CASSYSGGAGETQYF. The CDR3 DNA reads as TGTGCCAGCAGTTACAGCGGGGGGGCGGGAGAGACCCAGTACTTC.

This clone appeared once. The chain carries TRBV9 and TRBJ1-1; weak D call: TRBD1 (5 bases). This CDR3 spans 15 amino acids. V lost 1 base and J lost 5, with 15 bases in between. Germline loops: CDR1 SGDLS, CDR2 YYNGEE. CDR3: CASSVIGVSTTEAFF. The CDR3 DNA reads TGTGCCAGCAGCGTAATAGGGGTTTCAACGACTGAAGCTTTCTTT.

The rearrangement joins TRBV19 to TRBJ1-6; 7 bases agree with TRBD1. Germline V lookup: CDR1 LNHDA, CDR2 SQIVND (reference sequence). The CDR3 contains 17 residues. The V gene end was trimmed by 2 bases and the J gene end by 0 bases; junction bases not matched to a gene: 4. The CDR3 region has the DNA TGTGCCAGTAGTATAACGGGACAGAGCTCCTATAATTCACCCCTCCACTTT. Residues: CASSITGQSSYNSPLHF.